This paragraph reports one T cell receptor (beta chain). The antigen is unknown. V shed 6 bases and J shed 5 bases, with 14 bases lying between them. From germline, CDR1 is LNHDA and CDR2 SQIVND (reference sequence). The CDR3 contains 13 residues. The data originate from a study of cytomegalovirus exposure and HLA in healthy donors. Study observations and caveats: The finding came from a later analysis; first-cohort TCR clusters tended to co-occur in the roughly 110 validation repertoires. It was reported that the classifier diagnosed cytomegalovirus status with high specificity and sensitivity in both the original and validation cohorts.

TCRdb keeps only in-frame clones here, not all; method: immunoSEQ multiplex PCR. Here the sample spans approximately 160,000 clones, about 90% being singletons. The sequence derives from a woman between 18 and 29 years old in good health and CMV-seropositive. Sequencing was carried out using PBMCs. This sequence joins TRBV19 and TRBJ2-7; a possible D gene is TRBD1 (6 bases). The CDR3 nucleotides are TGTGCCAGTAGCGACAGGTTGAGGAACGAGCAGTACTTC. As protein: CASSDRLRNEQYF.